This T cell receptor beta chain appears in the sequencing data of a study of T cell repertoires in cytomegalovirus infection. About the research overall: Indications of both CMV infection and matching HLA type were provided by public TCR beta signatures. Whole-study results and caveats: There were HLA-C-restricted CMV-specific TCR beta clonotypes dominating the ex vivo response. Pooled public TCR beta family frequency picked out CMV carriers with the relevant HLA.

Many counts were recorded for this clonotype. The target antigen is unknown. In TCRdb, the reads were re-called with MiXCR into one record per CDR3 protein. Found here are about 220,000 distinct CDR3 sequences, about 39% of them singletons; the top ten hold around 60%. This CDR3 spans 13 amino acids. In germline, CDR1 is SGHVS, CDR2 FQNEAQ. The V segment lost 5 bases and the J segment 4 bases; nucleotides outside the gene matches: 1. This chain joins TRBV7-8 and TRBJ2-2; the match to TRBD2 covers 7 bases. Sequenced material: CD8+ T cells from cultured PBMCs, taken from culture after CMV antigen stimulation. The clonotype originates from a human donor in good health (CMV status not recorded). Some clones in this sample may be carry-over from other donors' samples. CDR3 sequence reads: CASSPGGTGELFF. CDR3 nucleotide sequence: TGTGCCAGCAGCCCGGGGGGCACCGGGGAGCTGTTTTTT.